This paragraph reports one T cell receptor beta chain. Its antigen remains unidentified. The data belong to a study of cytomegalovirus exposure and HLA in healthy donors. General study results and limits: Researchers reportedly found TCR beta sequences accurately predicted most subjects' HLA-A and HLA-B alleles. In an earlier analysis, about 87% or about 30%: the productive usage of most TCR beta V segments. In a later analysis, common viral pathogens appeared linked to several of the most significant clusters.

Both 60 Vbeta primers and 13 Jbeta primers went into the PCR. Produced via immunoSEQ multiplex PCR; TCRdb's table is partial and in-frame only. This table has about 77,000 clones, about three quarters appearing once. CDR1 KGHSH and CDR2 LQKENI come from the germline V gene. Germline trimming cut 3 bases from V and 3 bases from J; bases unmatched to any gene: 4. The CDR3 is made up of 15 amino acids. The receptor comes from a man aged 35 to 55 in good health and CMV-seronegative. This sequence joins TRBV18 and TRBJ2-5; 10 bases are shared with TRBD1. Specimen: PBMCs. CDR3 sequence: CASSPVTGGEETQYF. CDR3 DNA sequence: TGTGCCAGCTCACCTGTGACAGGGGGCGAAGAGACCCAGTACTTC.